The sequence of this T cell receptor beta chain was determined in a study of regulatory T cells in long-lasting Graves disease. Study findings and constraints: Persistent disease was characterized by preferential usage of TRBV28, TRBJ1-2 and TRBJ2-5.

To make TCR beta libraries, researchers used iRepertoire HTBI primers and Arm-PCR of CDR3 regions. Original data processing: In the combined samples, under 80 TRBV and under 15 TRBJ segments were identified. One entry per CDR3 protein results from TCRdb running MiXCR on the multiplex PCR reads. Here the V and J calls rest on TCRdb's processing, not on the authors' analysis. The sample consists of around 230,000 distinct CDR3 sequences, approximately 20% of them appearing once. Per the germline V gene, CDR1 is DFQATT and CDR2 is SNEGSKA (reference sequence). V was pared by 4 bases and J by 2 bases, with 8 bases between. The CDR3 is 13 amino acids. Noted time point: newly diagnosed GD, antithyroid drugs for less than 3 months. Extracted PBMC RNA gave rise to the TCR library. This clonotype was seen ten or more times. Its cognate antigen is unknown.

The origin of this receptor is a female donor with Graves disease. The genes are TRBV20-1 and TRBJ1-4; D is possibly TRBD1 (5 bases). The input for sequencing was peripheral blood mononuclear cells (PBMCs), taken at new diagnosis, from a patient treated with antithyroid drugs. The CDR3 protein is CSAIRDTNEKLFF. In DNA, the CDR3 is TGCAGTGCTATCCGGGACACTAATGAAAAACTGTTTTTT.